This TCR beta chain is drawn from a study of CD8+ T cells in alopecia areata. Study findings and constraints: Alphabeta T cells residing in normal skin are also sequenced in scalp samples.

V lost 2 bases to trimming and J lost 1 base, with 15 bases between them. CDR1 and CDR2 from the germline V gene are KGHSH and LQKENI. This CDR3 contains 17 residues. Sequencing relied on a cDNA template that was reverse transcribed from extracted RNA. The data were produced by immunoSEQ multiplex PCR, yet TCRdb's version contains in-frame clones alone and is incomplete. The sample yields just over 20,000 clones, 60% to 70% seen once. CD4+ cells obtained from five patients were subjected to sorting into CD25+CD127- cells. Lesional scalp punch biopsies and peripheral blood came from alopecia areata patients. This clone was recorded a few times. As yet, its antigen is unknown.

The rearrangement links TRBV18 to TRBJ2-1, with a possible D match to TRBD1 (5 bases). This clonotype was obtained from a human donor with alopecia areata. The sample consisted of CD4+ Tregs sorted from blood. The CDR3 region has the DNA TGTGCCAGCTCACCAAATAGCATGGCAGGGTCCTACAATGAGCAGTTCTTC. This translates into CASSPNSMAGSYNEQFF.